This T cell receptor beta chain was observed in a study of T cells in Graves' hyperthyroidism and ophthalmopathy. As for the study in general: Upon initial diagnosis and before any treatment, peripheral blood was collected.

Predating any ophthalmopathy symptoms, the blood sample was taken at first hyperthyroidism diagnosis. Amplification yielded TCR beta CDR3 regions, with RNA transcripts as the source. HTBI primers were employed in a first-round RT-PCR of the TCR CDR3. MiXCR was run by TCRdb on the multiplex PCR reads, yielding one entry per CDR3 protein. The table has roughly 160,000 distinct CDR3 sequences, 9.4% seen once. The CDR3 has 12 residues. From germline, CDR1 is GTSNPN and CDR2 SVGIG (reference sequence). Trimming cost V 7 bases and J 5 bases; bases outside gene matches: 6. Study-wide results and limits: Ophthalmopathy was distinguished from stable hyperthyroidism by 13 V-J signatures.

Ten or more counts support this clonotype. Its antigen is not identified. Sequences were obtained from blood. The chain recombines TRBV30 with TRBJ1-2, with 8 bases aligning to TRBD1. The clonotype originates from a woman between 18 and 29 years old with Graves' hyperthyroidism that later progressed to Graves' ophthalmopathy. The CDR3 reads CASGQGRYGYTF. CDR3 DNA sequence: TGTGCCTCTGGACAGGGAAGGTATGGCTACACCTTC.